This T cell receptor (beta chain) was sequenced for a study of cytomegalovirus exposure and HLA in healthy donors. Study at large: About 180 million T cells yielded under 130 million unique TCR beta sequences in earlier analysis. Overall study results and limits: Sequencing artifact likely explains a cluster of highly shared sequence variants.

60 Vbeta and 13 Jbeta primers were used in PCR. TCRdb's table, derived via immunoSEQ multiplex PCR, lists solely in-frame clones and lacks some. This table holds around 40,000 clones. A note on this clone: Its antigen is not known. A junction boundary mismatches the germline segment, possibly from a read error.

Germline CDR1 and CDR2: SSHAT and FNYEAQ (reference sequence). The CDR3 is 15 amino acids. J is TRBJ2-1 and V is TRBV7-7, with 8 bases fitting TRBD2. This receptor was identified in a man between 35 and 55 years old in good health and CMV-seropositive. Source material: PBMCs. The CDR3 spells CASSRTSGSYNEQFF. CDR3 DNA sequence: TGTGCTAGCAGCAGAACTAGCGGCTCCTACAATGAGCAGTTCTTC.